The entry below gives a single T cell receptor beta chain sequence along with its context. Its antigen is not identified. The sample originates from a study of blood T cells in healthy people across ages. Study background: The capture of about one barcoded beta molecule per two T cells was achieved by template switching.

This CDR3 is built from 12 residues. V trimming: 10 bases; J trimming: 10 bases; junction bases outside the gene matches: 13. Per germline, CDR1 LNHDA and CDR2 SQIVND (reference sequence). Together with a sample-barcoded 5' primer, a J-beta primer mix was included in a second PCR lasting about 7 to 12 cycles. TCRdb redid the calling of the 5' RACE reads with MiXCR, one entry per CDR3 protein. The sample holds some 900,000 distinct CDR3 sequences, 48% seen once. Overall study findings and caveats: TCR beta diversity tracked closely with naive T cell percentage.

This sequence joins TRBV19 and TRBJ2-7; the match to TRBD1 covers 7 bases. The TCR was taken from a man aged 25 to 45 in good health. Sequencing used blood. CDR3 protein: CATGQAAGAQYF. The DNA of the CDR3 is TGTGCCACCGGACAGGCCGCAGGAGCCCAGTACTTC.